The 31 T cell receptor beta chains listed next were all sequenced from one sample in a study of PD-L1 blockade in urothelial cancer. TCRdb's copy holds only in-frame clones and misses some; the assay was immunoSEQ multiplex PCR. The sample lists about 88,000 clones; 90% were seen once. This sample comprised PBMCs, obtained around atezolizumab (anti-PD-L1) treatment. The receptors were gathered from a man aged 60 to 69 with urothelial cancer.

The gene calls are TRBV28 and TRBJ2-7; 9 nucleotides match TRBD1. The CDR3 spans 14 residues. The germline CDR1 and CDR2 sequences are MDHEN and SYDVKM. Trimming at V came to 7 bases and at J to 3 bases, leaving 7 bases not matched to a gene. The CDR3 loop reads CASTPDRGGYEQYF. The CDR3, as DNA: TGTGCCAGCACCCCGGACAGGGGTGGCTACGAGCAGTACTTC.

In nucleotides, the CDR3 is TGTGCCAGCCGGGGGACCAACGTCCTGACTTTC. It yields the protein CASRGTNVLTF. V usage is TRBV6-5 and J usage is TRBJ2-6, with D perhaps TRBD2 (6 bases). Trimming took off 8 bases at V and 8 bases at J, with 7 bases between the two ends. Germline loops: CDR1 MNHEY, CDR2 SVGAGI. The CDR3 length is 11 residues.

As regards this clone: Other nucleotide sequences from this sample produce the same CDR3. The rearrangement uses TRBV6-5 and TRBJ1-2; 10 bases line up with TRBD1. V was pared by 6 bases and J by 5 bases, with 9 bases of the junction left unmatched. This CDR3 spans 15 amino acids. The germline CDR1 and CDR2 sequences are MNHEY and SVGAGI. In nucleotides, the CDR3 is TGTGCCAGCAGCAACCGGGACAGGGGTTGGTATGGCTACACCTTC. Translating it yields CASSNRDRGWYGYTF.

For the CDR3, the DNA is TGTGCCAGCATCGACATGCGGACTGTAGACACCGGGGAGCTGTTTTTT. Its protein is CASIDMRTVDTGELFF. This sequence joins TRBV5-5 and TRBJ2-2; a weak D match, TRBD2 (5 bases). The germline V gene encodes CDR1 SGHKS and CDR2 YYEKEE (reference sequence). The CDR3 is 16 residues long. Between the trimmed V and J ends, which lost 6 bases and 3 bases, there was a span of 18 bases. The variable domain in full, completed from reference TRBV5-5 and TRBJ2-2, reads DAGVTQSPTHLIKTRGQQVTLRCSPISGHKSVSWYQQVLGQGPQFIFQYYEKEERGRGNFPDRFSARQFPNYSSELNVNALLLGDSALYLCASIDMRTVDTGELFFGEGSRLTVL.

V gene TRBV7-2 combines with J gene TRBJ2-2; D gene ambiguous. V dropped 5 bases and J dropped 2 bases, with 3 bases sitting between them. Germline V gene sequence: CDR1 SGHTA, CDR2 FQGNSA. This CDR3 contains 12 residues. CDR3 bases: TGTGCCAGCAGCCTTAACACCGGGGAGCTGTTTTTT. Translating it yields CASSLNTGELFF.

The chain has TRBV2 and TRBJ2-5; D not resolved. Deletions cut 4 bases from V and 4 bases from J, with 13 bases between. Germline loops: CDR1 SNHLY, CDR2 FYNNEI. The CDR3 is 14 amino acids. The CDR3 protein is CASSVMGLGETQYF. The CDR3 DNA reads TGTGCCAGCAGTGTTATGGGCCTGGGAGAGACCCAGTACTTC.

This clone was counted once. J is TRBJ2-7 and V is TRBV19, with 8 bases fitting TRBD1. The V and J ends lost 4 bases and 5 bases, in that order; junction bases with no gene match: 10. The germline V gene has CDR1 LNHDA and CDR2 SQIVND (reference sequence). The CDR3 is made up of 15 amino acids. CDR3 protein: CASSTQTGVPNEQYF. The CDR3, as DNA: TGTGCCAGTAGTACACAGACAGGGGTCCCCAACGAGCAGTACTTC.

The chain is built from TRBV5-1 and TRBJ2-3; D gene unclear. The CDR3 covers 14 residues. From germline, CDR1 is SGHRS and CDR2 YFSETQ. Trimming took 0 bases from V and 2 from J, leaving 7 bases between them. The CDR3 bases are TGCGCCAGCAGCTTGGTTCAGAACACAGATACGCAGTATTTT. Protein: CASSLVQNTDTQYF.

The DNA for the CDR3 is TGTGCCAGCAGCAAGGCAGCCCCAGGGCGGTACCAAGAGACCCAGTACTTC. Protein sequence: CASSKAAPGRYQETQYF. The J gene is TRBJ2-5, the V gene TRBV5-6, with a tentative D call TRBD1 (5 bases). CDR3 size: 17 residues. Deletions cut 4 bases from V and 0 bases from J, with 19 bases between. Germline lookup yields CDR1 SGHDT and CDR2 YYEEEE. Looking up the rest from reference TRBV5-6 and TRBJ2-5 gives the full variable domain: DAGVTQSPTHLIKTRGQQVTLRCSPKSGHDTVSWYQQALGQGPQFIFQYYEEEERQRGNFPDRFSGHQFPNYSSELNVNALLLGDSALYLCASSKAAPGRYQETQYFGPGTRLLVL.

The V and J genes are TRBV5-3 and TRBJ2-5; 10 bases line up with TRBD2. TRBV5-3 is an ORF for which the function is uncertain. The CDR3 runs to 17 residues. V lost 7 bases and J lost 2; bases outside the gene matches: 14. CDR3 in amino acids: CARGPPGKREGQETQYF. In DNA, the CDR3 is TGTGCCAGAGGCCCACCCGGTAAGCGGGAGGGTCAAGAGACCCAGTACTTC.

The V and J genes are TRBV28 and TRBJ2-7; TRBD1 agrees at 10 bases. Germline CDR1 is MDHEN and CDR2 is SYDVKM. The CDR3 covers 15 residues. V trimming: 4 bases; J trimming: 6 bases; junction bases outside the gene matches: 9. CDR3 sequence: CASSYRDRGTVEQYF. The CDR3 DNA is TGTGCCAGCAGTTACCGGGACAGGGGAACGGTCGAGCAGTACTTC.

The chain is built from TRBV4-1 and TRBJ1-1; the D gene is possibly TRBD1 (5 bases). V lost 3 bases and J lost 0, with 11 bases in between. Germline V gives CDR1 MGHRA, CDR2 YSYEKL. The CDR3 runs 15 residues. CDR3 protein: CASSQQTVMNTEAFF. The CDR3 nucleotides read TGCGCCAGCAGCCAGCAGACAGTTATGAACACTGAAGCTTTCTTT.

The chain combines TRBV25-1 with TRBJ2-7; no definite D call. Germline assignment: CDR1 MGHDK and CDR2 SYGVNS. CDR3 length: 11 residues. V shed 2 bases and J shed 7 bases, with 6 bases lying between them. CDR3 residues: CASSESMEQYF. DNA for the CDR3: TGTGCCAGCAGTGAAAGCATGGAGCAGTACTTC.

This chain joins TRBV4-3 and TRBJ2-1, with D maybe TRBD2 (6 bases). The V end was cut by 0 bases, the J end by 2 bases, with 14 bases between. Germline V gene lookup returns CDR1 LGHNA and CDR2 YSLEER. The CDR3 contains 17 residues. The chain's CDR3 is CASSQEGGRGTYNEQFF. CDR3 bases: TGCGCCAGCAGCCAAGAGGGGGGTCGGGGAACCTACAATGAGCAGTTCTTC.

The chain couples TRBV18 to TRBJ2-1; 9 positions match TRBD2. V lost 3 bases and J lost 6; bases outside the gene matches: 9. The CDR3 loop spans 16 amino acids. Germline V gene lookup returns CDR1 KGHSH and CDR2 LQKENI. The CDR3 sequence: CASSPNSGLAFNEQFF. In nucleotides, the CDR3 is TGTGCCAGCTCACCTAATTCCGGACTAGCGTTCAATGAGCAGTTCTTC. Using reference TRBV18 and TRBJ2-1 for the parts outside the CDR3, the full variable domain is NAGVMQNPRHLVRRRGQEARLRCSPMKGHSHVYWYRQLPEEGLKFMVYLQKENIIDESGMPKERFSAEFPKEGPSILRIQQVVRGDSAAYFCASSPNSGLAFNEQFFGPGTRLTVL.

The chain couples TRBV2 to TRBJ1-1; D possibly corresponds to TRBD1 (5 bases). Trimming stripped 5 bases from V and 1 base from J, with 11 bases between. The CDR3 runs to 14 residues. Germline CDR1 SNHLY, CDR2 FYNNEI. This CDR3 reads CASSYATGNTEAFF. The CDR3 nucleotides are TGTGCCAGCAGTTACGCTACAGGGAACACTGAAGCTTTCTTT.

The chain employs TRBV6-6 and TRBJ1-4; D perhaps matches TRBD1 (5 bases). The germline V gene has CDR1 MNHNY and CDR2 SVGAGI (reference sequence). Trimming left V 2 bases short and J 8 bases short, with 12 bases between. The CDR3 is 14 residues long. The CDR3 protein is CASSYGGVREKLFF. As DNA, the CDR3 is TGTGCCAGCAGTTACGGGGGGGTTCGGGAAAAACTGTTTTTT.

This clone was found a few times. The J gene is TRBJ1-6, the V gene TRBV5-1; 10 bases agree with TRBD1. In germline, CDR1 is SGHRS, CDR2 YFSETQ. This CDR3 comprises 15 residues. After removal of 2 bases from V and 9 bases from J, the junction contained 5 bases not matched to a gene. The CDR3 spells CASSLETGGSSPLHF. DNA for the CDR3: TGCGCCAGCAGCTTAGAGACAGGGGGCAGTTCACCCCTCCACTTT.

This clone was seen a few times. The chain joins TRBV5-6 to TRBJ2-7; 8 bases are a match to TRBD2. Germline V CDR1 and CDR2: SGHDT, YYEEEE. This CDR3 comprises 14 residues. Trimming cost V 3 bases and J 6 bases; bases outside gene matches: 8. CDR3 nucleotides: TGTGCCAGCAGCTCGCTTAGCGGGGCGGGCGAGCAGTACTTC. This codes for CASSSLSGAGEQYF.

The chain combines TRBV7-2 with TRBJ2-7; TRBD2 is a possible D gene (6 bases). The germline V gene has CDR1 SGHTA and CDR2 FQGNSA. The V and J ends lost 4 bases and 3 bases respectively, with 10 bases between them. The CDR3 is made up of 13 amino acids. The CDR3 reads CASSSPSVYEQYF. The DNA for the CDR3 is TGTGCCAGCAGCTCTCCTAGCGTCTACGAGCAGTACTTC.

The CDR3, as DNA: TGTGCCAGCAGCGCATCCGGGACAGGGGGCGCGGGCGGGGAGCTGTTTTTT. Translated: CASSASGTGGAGGELFF. V and J are TRBV9 and TRBJ2-2, with TRBD1 matching over 12 bases. With 3 bases clipped from V and 7 bases from J, the junction kept 10 bases outside the gene matches. The CDR3 loop spans 17 amino acids. In germline, CDR1 is SGDLS, CDR2 YYNGEE.

The count of this clone is one. This sequence joins TRBV7-8 and TRBJ1-4; possibly TRBD1 for D (5 bases). Germline V gene sequence: CDR1 SGHVS, CDR2 FQNEAQ. The germline V and J ends were trimmed by 1 base and 6 bases, with 9 bases remaining between them. The CDR3 totals 14 residues. CDR3: CASSLVGGDEKLFF. CDR3 bases: TGTGCCAGCAGCTTAGTCGGAGGGGATGAAAAACTGTTTTTT.

This chain links TRBV7-3 with TRBJ2-5; TRBD2 matches at 10 bases. Looked up from germline, CDR1 is SGHTA and CDR2 is FQGTGA. V gave up 3 bases and J gave up 5 bases; unmatched junction bases: 6. The CDR3 is 15 amino acids. This CDR3 is CASSFQGTSVETQYF. The CDR3 nucleotides read TGTGCCAGCAGCTTTCAAGGGACTAGCGTTGAGACCCAGTACTTC.

The chain joins TRBV7-2 to TRBJ1-2; D gene unclear. Germline CDR1 and CDR2: SGHTA and FQGNSA. Between the trimmed V and J ends, which lost 7 bases and 7 bases, there was a span of 16 bases. CDR3 length: 13 residues. The CDR3 sequence is CASTQPGGVGYTF. CDR3 DNA: TGTGCCAGCACCCAACCCGGCGGGGTTGGCTACACCTTC.

This chain uses TRBV11-3 with TRBJ2-1; TRBD2 aligns across 10 bases. The CDR3 sequence is 17 residues long. Trimming cost V 3 bases and J 1 base; bases outside gene matches: 6. From germline, CDR1 is SGHNT and CDR2 YENEEA. CDR3 DNA sequence: TGTGCCAGCAGCTTGAACTTAGCGGGAGGTTCCTACAATGAGCAGTTCTTC. It translates to CASSLNLAGGSYNEQFF. The entire variable domain, with the rest obtained from reference TRBV11-3 and TRBJ2-1, is as follows: EAGVVQSPRYKIIEKKQPVAFWCNPISGHNTLYWYLQNLGQGPELLIRYENEEAVDDSQLPKDRFSAERLKGVDSTLKIQPAELGDSAVYLCASSLNLAGGSYNEQFFGPGTRLTVL.

The chain is built from TRBV2 and TRBJ2-2; D remains ambiguous. The CDR3 length is 14 residues. Germline V gives CDR1 SNHLY, CDR2 FYNNEI. The V gene lost 1 base and the J gene lost 4 bases, with 7 bases spanning the gap. In DNA form, the CDR3 reads TGTGCCAGCAGTGAAGATACAGTCACCGGGGAGCTGTTTTTT. This gives the protein CASSEDTVTGELFF.

V usage is TRBV30 and J usage is TRBJ2-3; possibly TRBD2 for D (6 bases). The germline CDR1 and CDR2 sequences are GTSNPN and SVGIG (reference sequence). Trimming cost V 7 bases and J 4 bases, with 18 bases left between them. The CDR3 is 14 residues long. CDR3 in amino acids: CASRWGEGADTQYF. Here the CDR3 DNA reads TGTGCCTCGCGATGGGGGGAAGGGGCAGATACGCAGTATTTT. The entire variable domain, with the rest obtained from reference TRBV30 and TRBJ2-3, is as follows: SQTIHQWPATLVQPVGSPLSLECTVEGTSNPNLYWYRQAAGRGLQLLFYSVGIGQISSEVPQNLSASRPQDRQFILSSKKLLLSDSGFYLCASRWGEGADTQYFGPGTRLTVL.

The chain joins TRBV4-3 to TRBJ2-5; D perhaps matches TRBD1 (6 bases). CDR3 length equals 13 residues. In germline, CDR1 is LGHNA, CDR2 YSLEER. With 2 bases removed from V and 5 bases from J, the gap between germline ends came to 9 bases. The CDR3 bases are TGCGCCAGCAGCCAAACAGGGCGGGAGACCCAGTACTTC. It translates to CASSQTGRETQYF.

The chain carries TRBV4-3 and TRBJ2-2; a possible D gene is TRBD1 (6 bases). Germline CDR1 LGHNA, CDR2 YSLEER. CDR3 size: 16 residues. Trimming pared 4 bases from V and 0 bases from J, leaving 12 bases between. The DNA for the CDR3 is TGCGCCAGCAGCCTCCAGACAGGAGCGAACACCGGGGAGCTGTTTTTT. It is translated as CASSLQTGANTGELFF.

The chain carries TRBV7-9 and TRBJ2-7; 10 bases map to TRBD2. Germline V gives CDR1 SEHNR, CDR2 FQNEAQ (reference sequence). The CDR3 has 14 residues. V shed 5 bases, J shed 6 bases, and the junction held 7 bases outside the gene matches. The CDR3 DNA sequence: TGTGCCAGCAGCGCCGGGACTAGCGAGGCCGAGCAGTACTTC. Translated, it gives CASSAGTSEAEQYF.

This chain connects TRBV2 to TRBJ2-3; D unresolved. The germline V gene encodes CDR1 SNHLY and CDR2 FYNNEI. V was pared by 7 bases and J by 1 base, with 12 bases between. The CDR3 covers 14 residues. Written as DNA, the CDR3 is TGTGCCAGCACCGCCGGTTTTCGCACAGATACGCAGTATTTT. Its protein product is CASTAGFRTDTQYF.